This TCR beta chain was profiled in a study of shared clonotypes between healthy human individuals. Study information: Each donor's CD8 memory used one plate, CD8 naive two, each CD4 subset three.

The assay was immunoSEQ multiplex PCR, and TCRdb's table has in-frame clones only and misses some. The sample yields 2 million to 2.5 million clones, less than 95% seen once. Study observations and caveats: Between a handful of donors, naive CD4 clonotypes were shared at a level of around 5.1%. Rarefaction demonstrated incomplete sorted-subset sequencing despite large depth. The four-donor shared clonotypes exceeded non-shared clonotypes in generation probability, with non-shared ones scoring lower.

As concerns this clone: The antigen is not known.

Input material: naive CD4+ T cells from PBMCs. Subset: CD45RA+ positively selected. The TCR sequence derives from a man between 18 and 29 years old in good health. Some clones in this sample may be carry-over from other donors' samples.

This chain's CDR3 is CASGGQDNQPQHF. The CDR3 DNA reads TGTGCCAGCGGAGGACAGGACAATCAGCCCCAGCATTTT. The chain recombines TRBV6-5 with TRBJ1-5; 7 positions agree with TRBD1. Germline V gene data show CDR1 as MNHEY and CDR2 as SVGAGI. CDR3 length: 13 residues. Trimming removed 8 bases from V and 3 bases from J; junction bases left unmatched: 4.